The source of this T cell receptor (beta chain) is a study of long-term antiretroviral therapy in people with HIV. Across the study: Earliest sampling preceded the 2015 immediate-ART recommendation by about a decade. Findings and limits, study-wide: ART adherence was not documented, and neither viral resistance nor therapy changes had any data.

Every participant gave one or more pre-ART and two or more post-ART PBMC samples. Germline V gene data show CDR1 as KGHSH and CDR2 as LQKENI. CDR3 length equals 15 residues. The V end lost 2 bases, the J end lost 1 base, and 12 bases lay between the germline ends. They ran version v3.0 of the immunoSEQ assay at survey level. Produced via immunoSEQ multiplex PCR; TCRdb's table is partial and in-frame only. The sample holds approximately 15,000 clones; over 75% are singletons and the top ten take more than 9%. Remarks on this clone: Its antigen is unidentified.

Sequencing was performed on unsorted PBMCs, taken 6.2 years after starting antiretroviral therapy. The chain has TRBV18 and TRBJ2-7; possibly TRBD1 for D (5 bases). This TCR came from a man in his forties or fifties with HIV. CDR3 residues: CASSPKGAGSYEQYF. The CDR3 DNA reads as TGTGCCAGCTCACCAAAAGGGGCAGGATCCTACGAGCAGTACTTC.